Detailed here is one T cell receptor (beta chain). This PCR relied on a set of 60 Vbeta primers and 13 Jbeta primers. Profiling relied on immunoSEQ multiplex PCR, and the TCRdb table lists in-frame clones only, not all of them. This table has over 150,000 clones, 80% appearing once. Germline V gives CDR1 SGHKS, CDR2 YYEKEE (reference sequence). The CDR3 covers 15 residues. V was cut by 4 bases and J by 2 bases, with 12 bases left in between. The sample is drawn from a study of cytomegalovirus exposure and HLA in healthy donors. The chain recombines TRBV5-5 with TRBJ1-4, with a possible D match to TRBD1 (5 bases). Sequenced input: PBMCs. The receptor was derived from a man in his late teens or twenties in good health and CMV-seropositive. The CDR3 reads CASSPDTNTNEKLFF. As DNA, the CDR3 is TGTGCCAGCAGCCCGGACACCAACACTAATGAAAAACTGTTTTTT.